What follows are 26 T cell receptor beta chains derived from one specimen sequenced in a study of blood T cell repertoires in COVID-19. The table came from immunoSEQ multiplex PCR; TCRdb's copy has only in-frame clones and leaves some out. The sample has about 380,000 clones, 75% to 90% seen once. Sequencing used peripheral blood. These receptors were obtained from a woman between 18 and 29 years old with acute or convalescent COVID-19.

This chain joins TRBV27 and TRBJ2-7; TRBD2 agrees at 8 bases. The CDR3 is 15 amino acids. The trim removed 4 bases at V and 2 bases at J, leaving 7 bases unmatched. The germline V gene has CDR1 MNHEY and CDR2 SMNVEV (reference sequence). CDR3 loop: CASSSISGETYEQYF. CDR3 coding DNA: TGTGCCAGCAGTTCCATTAGCGGGGAAACCTACGAGCAGTACTTC.

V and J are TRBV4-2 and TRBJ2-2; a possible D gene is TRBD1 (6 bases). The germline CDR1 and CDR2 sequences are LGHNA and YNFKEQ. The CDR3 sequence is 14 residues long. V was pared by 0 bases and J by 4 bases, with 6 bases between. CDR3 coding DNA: TGTGCCAGCAGCCAAGAGACAGGCACCGGGGAGCTGTTTTTT. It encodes CASSQETGTGELFF.

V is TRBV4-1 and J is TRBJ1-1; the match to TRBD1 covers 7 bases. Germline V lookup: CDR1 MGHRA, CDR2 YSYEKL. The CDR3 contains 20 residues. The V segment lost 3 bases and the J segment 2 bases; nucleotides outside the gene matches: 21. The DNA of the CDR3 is TGCGCCAGCAGCCAGATTTCCCCCGCCTCGTCGACAGGGTATAACACTGAAGCTTTCTTT. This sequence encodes CASSQISPASSTGYNTEAFF.

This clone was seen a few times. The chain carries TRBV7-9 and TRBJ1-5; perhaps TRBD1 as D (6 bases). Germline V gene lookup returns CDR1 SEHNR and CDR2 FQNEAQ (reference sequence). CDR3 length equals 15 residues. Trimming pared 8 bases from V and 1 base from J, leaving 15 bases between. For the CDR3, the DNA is TGTGCCAGCTCCCGCGCAGGGGAAAGCAATCAGCCCCAGCATTTT. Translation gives CASSRAGESNQPQHF. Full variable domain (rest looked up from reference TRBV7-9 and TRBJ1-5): DTGVSQNPRHKITKRGQNVTFRCDPISEHNRLYWYRQTLGQGPEFLTYFQNEAQLEKSRLLSDRFSAERPKGSFSTLEIQRTEQGDSAMYLCASSRAGESNQPQHFGDGTRLSIL.

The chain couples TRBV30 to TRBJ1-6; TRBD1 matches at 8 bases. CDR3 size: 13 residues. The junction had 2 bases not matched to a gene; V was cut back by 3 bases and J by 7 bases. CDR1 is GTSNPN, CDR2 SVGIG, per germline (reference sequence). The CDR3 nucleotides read TGTGCCTGGAGGGACAGGGAGAATTCACCCCTCCACTTT. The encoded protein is CAWRDRENSPLHF.

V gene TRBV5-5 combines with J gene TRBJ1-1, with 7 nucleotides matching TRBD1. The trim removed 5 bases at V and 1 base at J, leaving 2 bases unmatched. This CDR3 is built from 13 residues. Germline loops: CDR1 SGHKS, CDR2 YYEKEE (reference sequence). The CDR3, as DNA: TGTGCCAGCAGGACAGGGAAGAACACTGAAGCTTTCTTT. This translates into CASRTGKNTEAFF.

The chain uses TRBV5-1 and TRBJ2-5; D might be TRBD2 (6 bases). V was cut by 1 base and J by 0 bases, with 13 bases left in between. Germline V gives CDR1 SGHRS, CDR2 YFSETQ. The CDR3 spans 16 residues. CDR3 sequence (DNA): TGCGCCAGCAGCTTGAGGAGGGGTGGGCACCAAGAGACCCAGTACTTC. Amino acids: CASSLRRGGHQETQYF.

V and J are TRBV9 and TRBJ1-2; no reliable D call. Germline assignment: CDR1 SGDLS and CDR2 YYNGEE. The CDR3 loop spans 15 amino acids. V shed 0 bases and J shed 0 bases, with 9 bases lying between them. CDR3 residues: CASSVGPGTNYGYTF. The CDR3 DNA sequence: TGTGCCAGCAGCGTAGGTCCCGGGACTAACTATGGCTACACCTTC.

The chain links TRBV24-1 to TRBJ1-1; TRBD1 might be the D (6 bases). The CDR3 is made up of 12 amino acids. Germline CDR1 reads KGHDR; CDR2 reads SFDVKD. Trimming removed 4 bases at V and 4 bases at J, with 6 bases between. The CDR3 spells CATSEGATEAFF. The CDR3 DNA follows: TGTGCCACCAGTGAGGGGGCCACTGAAGCTTTCTTT.

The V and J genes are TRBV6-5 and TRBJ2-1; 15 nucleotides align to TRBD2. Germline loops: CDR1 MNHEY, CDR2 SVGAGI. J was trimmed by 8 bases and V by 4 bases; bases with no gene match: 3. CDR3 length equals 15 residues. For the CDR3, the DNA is TGTGCCAGCAGTTCGGGACTAGCGGGGGGTGATGAGCAGTTCTTC. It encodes CASSSGLAGGDEQFF.

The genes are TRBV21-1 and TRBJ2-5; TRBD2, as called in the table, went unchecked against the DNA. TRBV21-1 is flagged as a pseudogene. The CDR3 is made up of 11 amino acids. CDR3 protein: CASSTGYGGYF. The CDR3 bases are TGTGCCAGCAGCACGGGGTACGGGGGGTACTTC.

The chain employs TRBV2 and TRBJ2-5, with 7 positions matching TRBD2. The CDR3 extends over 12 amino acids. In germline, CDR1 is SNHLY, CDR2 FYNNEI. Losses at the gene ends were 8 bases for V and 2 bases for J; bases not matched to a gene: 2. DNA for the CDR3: TGTGCCAGCCGGCGGGGGCAAGAGACCCAGTACTTC. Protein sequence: CASRRGQETQYF.

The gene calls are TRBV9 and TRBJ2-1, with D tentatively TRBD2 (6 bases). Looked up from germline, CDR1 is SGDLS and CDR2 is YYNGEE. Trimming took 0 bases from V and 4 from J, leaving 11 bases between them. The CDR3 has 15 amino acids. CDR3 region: CASSVGASAYNEQFF. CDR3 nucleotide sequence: TGTGCCAGCAGCGTAGGGGCTAGCGCTTACAATGAGCAGTTCTTC.

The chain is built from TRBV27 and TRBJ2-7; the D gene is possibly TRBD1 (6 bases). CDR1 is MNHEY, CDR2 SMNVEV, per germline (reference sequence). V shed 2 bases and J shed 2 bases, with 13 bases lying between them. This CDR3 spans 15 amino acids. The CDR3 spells CASSLTPGDTYEQYF. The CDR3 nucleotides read TGTGCCAGCAGTTTAACCCCAGGGGACACCTACGAGCAGTACTTC.

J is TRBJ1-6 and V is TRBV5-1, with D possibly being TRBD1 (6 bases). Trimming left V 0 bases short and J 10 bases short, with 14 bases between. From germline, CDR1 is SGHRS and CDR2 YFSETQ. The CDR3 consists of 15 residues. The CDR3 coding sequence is TGCGCCAGCAGCTTGGAGCTGGGGGCTAACTCACCCCTCCACTTT. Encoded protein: CASSLELGANSPLHF.

The CDR3 DNA is TGTGCCAGCGGGAGGGGCAGGGAAGGGACAGATACGCAGTATTTT. It yields the protein CASGRGREGTDTQYF. The rearrangement joins TRBV2 to TRBJ2-3; 7 positions agree with TRBD2. V lost 8 bases, J lost 3 bases, and 11 bases stayed unmatched. The CDR3 consists of 15 residues. The germline V gene encodes CDR1 SNHLY and CDR2 FYNNEI. The complete variable domain, with remaining parts taken from reference TRBV2 and TRBJ2-3, reads EPEVTQTPSHQVTQMGQEVILRCVPISNHLYFYWYRQILGQKVEFLVSFYNNEISEKSEIFDDQFSVERPDGSNFTLKIRSTKLEDSAMYFCASGRGREGTDTQYFGPGTRLTVL.

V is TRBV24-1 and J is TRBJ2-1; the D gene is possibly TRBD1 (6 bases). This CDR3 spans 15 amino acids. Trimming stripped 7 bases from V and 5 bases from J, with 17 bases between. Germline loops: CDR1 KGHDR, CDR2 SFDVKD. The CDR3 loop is CATSLSGDLDNEQFF. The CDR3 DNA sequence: TGTGCCACCAGCCTCTCAGGGGATCTTGACAATGAGCAGTTCTTC.

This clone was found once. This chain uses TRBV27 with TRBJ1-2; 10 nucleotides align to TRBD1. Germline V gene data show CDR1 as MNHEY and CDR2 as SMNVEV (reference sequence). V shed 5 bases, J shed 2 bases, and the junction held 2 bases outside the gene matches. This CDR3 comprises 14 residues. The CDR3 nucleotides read TGTGCCAGCAGTCCGACAGGGGGCAACTATGGCTACACCTTC. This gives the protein CASSPTGGNYGYTF.

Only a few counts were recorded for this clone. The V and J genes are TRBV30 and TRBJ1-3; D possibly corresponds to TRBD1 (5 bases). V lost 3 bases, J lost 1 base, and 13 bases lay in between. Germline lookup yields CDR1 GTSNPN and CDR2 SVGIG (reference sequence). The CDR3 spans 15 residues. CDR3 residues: CAWSGVTASGNTIYF. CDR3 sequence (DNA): TGTGCCTGGAGCGGAGTGACAGCTTCTGGAAACACCATATATTTT.

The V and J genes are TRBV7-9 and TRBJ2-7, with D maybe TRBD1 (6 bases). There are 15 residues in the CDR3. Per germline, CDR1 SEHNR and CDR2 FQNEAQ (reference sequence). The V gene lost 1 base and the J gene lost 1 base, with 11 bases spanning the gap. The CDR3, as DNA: TGTGCCAGCAGCTTAGTGGCAGGGGATTCCTACGAGCAGTACTTC. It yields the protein CASSLVAGDSYEQYF. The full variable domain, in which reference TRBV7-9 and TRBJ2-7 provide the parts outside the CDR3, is DTGVSQNPRHKITKRGQNVTFRCDPISEHNRLYWYRQTLGQGPEFLTYFQNEAQLEKSRLLSDRFSAERPKGSFSTLEIQRTEQGDSAMYLCASSLVAGDSYEQYFGPGTRLTVT.

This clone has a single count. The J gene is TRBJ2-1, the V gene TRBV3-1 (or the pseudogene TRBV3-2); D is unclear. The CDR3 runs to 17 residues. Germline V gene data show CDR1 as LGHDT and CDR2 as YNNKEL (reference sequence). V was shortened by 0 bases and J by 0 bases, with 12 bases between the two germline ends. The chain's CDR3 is CASSQDLRPSSYNEQFF. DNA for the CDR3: TGTGCCAGCAGCCAAGATCTGAGGCCAAGCTCCTACAATGAGCAGTTCTTC.

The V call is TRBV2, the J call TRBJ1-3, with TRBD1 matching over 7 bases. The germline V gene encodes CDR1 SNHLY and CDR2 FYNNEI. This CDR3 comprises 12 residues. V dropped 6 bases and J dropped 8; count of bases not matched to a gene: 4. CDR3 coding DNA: TGTGCCAGCAGCTACAGGGGTGACACCATATATTTT. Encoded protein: CASSYRGDTIYF.

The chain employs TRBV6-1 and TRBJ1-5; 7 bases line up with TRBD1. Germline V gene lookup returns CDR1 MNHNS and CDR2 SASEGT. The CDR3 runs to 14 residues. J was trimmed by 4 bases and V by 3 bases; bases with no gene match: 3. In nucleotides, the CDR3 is TGTGCCAGCAGTGAGGGGACAGAGAATCAGCCCCAGCATTTT. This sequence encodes CASSEGTENQPQHF.

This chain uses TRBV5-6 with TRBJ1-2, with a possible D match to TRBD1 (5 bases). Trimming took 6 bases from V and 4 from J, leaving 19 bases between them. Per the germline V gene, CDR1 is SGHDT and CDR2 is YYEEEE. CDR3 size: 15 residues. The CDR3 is CASTANRNSGYGYTF. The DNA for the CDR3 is TGTGCCAGCACCGCGAACAGGAATTCGGGCTATGGCTACACCTTC.

The CDR3 nucleotides are TGTGCCAGCAGCCAAGGCGGTACGGGTGAAGCTTTCTTT. It yields the protein CASSQGGTGEAFF. This chain links TRBV3-1 (or the pseudogene TRBV3-2) with TRBJ1-1; D gene uncertain. V was trimmed by 1 base and J by 7 bases, leaving 10 bases between them. From germline, CDR1 is LGHDT and CDR2 YNNKEL (reference sequence). The CDR3 has 13 amino acids.

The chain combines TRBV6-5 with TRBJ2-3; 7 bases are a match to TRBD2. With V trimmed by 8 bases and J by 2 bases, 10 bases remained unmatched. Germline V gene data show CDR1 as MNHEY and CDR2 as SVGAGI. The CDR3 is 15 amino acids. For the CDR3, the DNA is TGTGCCAGCGCGACCAAAGCGGGATTCACAGATACGCAGTATTTT. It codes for CASATKAGFTDTQYF.